A few counts support the clone carrying this TCR beta chain. The data were obtained in a study of blood T cell repertoires in COVID-19. Background on the study: Whether acute or convalescent, the COVID-19 samples came from the United States, Italy and Spain. PBMCs, B-cell-depleted T cells, or T cells provided the cDNA or gDNA that made up the material.

Source study methods: Scientists estimated how many nucleated cells there were by amplifying reference gene primers. The table came from immunoSEQ multiplex PCR; TCRdb's copy has only in-frame clones and leaves some out. V, J and clone size reflect that table, while D and trimming were determined from the DNA. The repertoire has 70,000 or so clones, approximately 84% of them found once; the top ten carry around 9.9%. Germline assignment: CDR1 SGHNT and CDR2 YYREEE (reference sequence). There are 16 residues in the CDR3. V gave up 4 bases and J gave up 1 base; unmatched junction bases: 4. The origin of this receptor is a man between 65 and 79 years old with active or convalescent COVID-19. Sequenced input: peripheral blood. This rearrangement joins TRBV5-4 to TRBJ2-2; the match to TRBD2 covers 10 bases. This CDR3 is CASSTGLAENTGELFF. CDR3 in DNA: TGTGCCAGCAGCACAGGACTAGCGGAGAACACCGGGGAGCTGTTTTTT.